This T cell receptor (beta chain) was profiled in a study of T cell repertoires in cytomegalovirus infection (dated by TCRdb to the late 2010s). Background on the whole study: Alongside well-studied HLA-B-restricted epitopes, the peptide stimulations were aimed at recently identified HLA-C-restricted CMV epitopes, whose presentation resists viral immunomodulation. Donor HLA type was relevant to the analysis, because carriage of CMV infection together with the matching HLA type was indicated by public TCR beta signatures.

This clonotype was detected a few times. Its antigen remains undetermined. One base away there is no much larger clone; base qualities are not given. In light of the paper, this sample's treatment or condition label describes: in vitro stimulation with specific CMV peptide epitopes to enrich CMV-specific T cells. These reads were obtained on an Illumina HiSeq 1500. Through fastp at Q25 and MiXCR, TCRdb rebuilt clones from the public reads, retaining in-frame beta chains. Each CDR3 protein gets just one entry, which takes the most common genes and DNA from the rows behind it. This sample is represented by about half a million distinct CDR3 sequences; more than 40% of them were singletons. The ten most abundant clones make up about 45% of the sample. Overall results and qualifications from the work: In both this cohort and an independent roughly 400-donor cohort, the cumulative frequency of public TCR beta family members distinguished carriers of CMV infection plus the relevant HLA type. The ex vivo response was dominated by HLA-C-restricted CMV-specific TCR beta clonotypes, and the single most frequent clonotype in two of eight donors was supplied by these HLA-C-restricted clonotypes.

From V the trimming removes 5 bases and from J it removes 3 bases, while the gene matches leave 10 bases of the junction unaccounted for. Reading the germline V gene gives CDR1 SGHNT and CDR2 YENEEA. The CDR3 has 15 amino acids, counting the end cysteine and phenylalanine. The CDR3 DNA has 45 bases and is translated from base 1. The receptor was derived from a human donor in good health (CMV status not recorded). Some clones in this sample may be carry-over from other donors' samples. The sequencing used cultured PBMCs, collected from culture after CMV antigen stimulation. The receptor chain draws on TRBV11-3 and TRBJ2-7; 7 central bases correspond to TRBD1. For the CDR3, the sequence is CASSVAGGDFYEQYF. The DNA sequence reads TGTGCCAGCAGCGTCGCAGGGGGAGATTTCTACGAGCAGTACTTC. This CDR3, with the reference TRBV11-3 and TRBJ2-7 proteins standing in past its ends, gives the full variable domain EAGVVQSPRYKIIEKKQPVAFWCNPISGHNTLYWYLQNLGQGPELLIRYENEEAVDDSQLPKDRFSAERLKGVDSTLKIQPAELGDSAVYLCASSVAGGDFYEQYFGPGTRLTVT.